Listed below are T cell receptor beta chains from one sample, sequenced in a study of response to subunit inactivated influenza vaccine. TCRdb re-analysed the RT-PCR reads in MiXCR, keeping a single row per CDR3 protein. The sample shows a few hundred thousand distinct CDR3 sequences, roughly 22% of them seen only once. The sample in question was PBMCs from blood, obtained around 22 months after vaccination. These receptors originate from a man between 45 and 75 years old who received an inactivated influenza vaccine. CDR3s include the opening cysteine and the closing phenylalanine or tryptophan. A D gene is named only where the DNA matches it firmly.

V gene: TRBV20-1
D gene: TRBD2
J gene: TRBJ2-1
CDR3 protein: CSAILAGRVGSYNEQFF

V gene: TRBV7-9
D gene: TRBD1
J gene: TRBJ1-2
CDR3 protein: CASSQTGGAYGYTF

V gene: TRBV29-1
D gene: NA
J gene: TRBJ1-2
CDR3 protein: CSVGITEHGYTF

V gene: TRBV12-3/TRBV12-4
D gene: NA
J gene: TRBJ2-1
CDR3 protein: CASTPSWNFQFF

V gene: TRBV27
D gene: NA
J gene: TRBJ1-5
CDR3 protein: CASSLRARGGTTSNQPQHF

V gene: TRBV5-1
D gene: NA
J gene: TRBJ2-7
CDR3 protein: CASSQQQYEQYF

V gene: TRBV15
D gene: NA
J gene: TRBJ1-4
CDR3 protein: CATSIGRGFPRPDEKLFF

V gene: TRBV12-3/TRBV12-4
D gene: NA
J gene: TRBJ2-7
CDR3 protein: CASTRGDDSYEQYF

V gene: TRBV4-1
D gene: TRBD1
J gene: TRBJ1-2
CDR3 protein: CASTGYRGRSYGYTF

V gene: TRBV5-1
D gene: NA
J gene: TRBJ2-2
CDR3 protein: CASSTPGPEPGELFF

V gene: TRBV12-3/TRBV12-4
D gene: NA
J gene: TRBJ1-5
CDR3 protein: CASSARLGPQPQHF

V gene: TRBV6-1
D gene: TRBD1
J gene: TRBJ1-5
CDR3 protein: CASSPGGPRVPQHF

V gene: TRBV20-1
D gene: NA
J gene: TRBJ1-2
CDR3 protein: CSATRGGGYTF

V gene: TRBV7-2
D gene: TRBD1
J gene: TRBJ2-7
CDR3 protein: CASSSTGQGTYEQYF

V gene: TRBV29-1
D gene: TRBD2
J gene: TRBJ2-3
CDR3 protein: CSVVSGGVTDTQYF

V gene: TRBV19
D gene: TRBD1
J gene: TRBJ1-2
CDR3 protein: CASSASRTGNYGYTF